This entry lists 13 T cell receptor beta chains sequenced from one sample in a study of vaccination and CD4 T cells after COVID-19. Once obtained from cultured CD4+ T cells, the DNA was sequenced using the Oncomine TCR Beta short-read assay. Using its own MiXCR run on the PCR reads, TCRdb lists one record per CDR3 protein. The sample shows about 7,600 distinct CDR3 sequences, roughly 19% of them seen only once. Their target antigens are unknown. As for treatment: approximately nine-day PBMC culture with coronavirus spike peptide pools or control peptides (ViraFEST assay). The specimen was CD4+ T cells from blood, cultured in vitro, collected after SARS-CoV-2 vaccination. Source of these receptors: a human donor who had recovered from COVID-19.

This clonotype has more than one count but fewer than ten. The chain has TRBV20-1 and TRBJ2-1, with a tentative D call TRBD1 (6 bases). CDR3 length: 17 amino acids. V was shortened by 1 base and J by 7 bases, with 23 bases between the two germline ends. CDR1 DFQATT and CDR2 SNEGSKA come from the germline V gene (reference sequence). The CDR3 nucleotides read TGCAGTGCTAGAGGTCTACCGATACAGGGTACGGGGAATGAGCAGTTCTTC. Protein sequence: CSARGLPIQGTGNEQFF.

The V call is TRBV10-2, the J call TRBJ2-2; D remains ambiguous. Between the trimmed V and J ends, which lost 6 bases and 0 bases, there was a span of 5 bases. Germline V gene sequence: CDR1 WSHSY, CDR2 SAAADI. The CDR3 sequence is 13 residues long. The CDR3 loop reads CASRSTNTGELFF. DNA for the CDR3: TGCGCCAGCAGGAGTACGAACACCGGGGAGCTGTTTTTT.

This chain connects TRBV19 to TRBJ2-1; D could derive from TRBD1 or TRBD2 (5 bases each). Trimming stripped 6 bases from V and 10 bases from J, with 16 bases between. CDR1 and CDR2 (germline): LNHDA, SQIVND (reference sequence). The CDR3 is 13 residues long. Here the CDR3 DNA reads TGTGCCAGTAGCCGGGACCAATACCGCGAGCAGTTCTTC. It translates to CASSRDQYREQFF.

This clonotype was seen more than once but under ten times. The chain carries TRBV6-1 and TRBJ2-1; the D is unclear. This CDR3 region has 16 residues. The V gene lost 5 bases and the J gene lost 0 bases, with 14 bases spanning the gap. Germline lookup yields CDR1 MNHNS and CDR2 SASEGT. The CDR3 nucleotides read TGTGCCAGCAGTAGCCGCTTGGGTAGCTCCTACAATGAGCAGTTCTTC. Amino acid sequence: CASSSRLGSSYNEQFF.

V usage is TRBV12-3 or TRBV12-4 and J usage is TRBJ2-2; D is unclear. Trimming shortened V by 10 bases and J by 4 bases, and 7 bases separated the two germline ends. The CDR3 spans 11 residues. This CDR3 is CATLATGELFF. The CDR3 nucleotides read TGTGCCACCCTGGCCACCGGGGAGCTGTTTTTT.

Within the sample, this clonotype is medium-sized. The chain uses TRBV10-1 and TRBJ1-2, with no clear D. The CDR3 totals 13 residues. CDR1 and CDR2 (germline): WNHNN, SYGVQD (reference sequence). The V gene lost 0 bases and the J gene lost 8 bases, with 10 bases spanning the gap. The CDR3 reads CASSESRTGGYTF. As DNA, the CDR3 is TGCGCCAGCAGTGAGTCGAGGACCGGAGGCTACACCTTC.

This clonotype is termed medium-sized (0.01 to 0.1%). In DNA form, the CDR3 reads TGTGCCAGCAGTTTATCTGGCGGGAGAGGGACCCAGTACTTC. Translating it yields CASSLSGGRGTQYF. V is TRBV28 and J is TRBJ2-5, with 7 positions matching TRBD2. Germline V gene sequence: CDR1 MDHEN, CDR2 SYDVKM. This CDR3 is 14 amino acids long. The V and J ends lost 1 base and 7 bases, in that order; junction bases with no gene match: 6.

This clonotype was seen only a few times. The V gene is TRBV6-2 or TRBV6-3, the J gene TRBJ2-7; 7 bases line up with TRBD2. V shed 4 bases, J shed 3 bases, and the junction held 9 bases outside the gene matches. The CDR3 extends over 15 amino acids. Germline values: CDR1 MNHEY, CDR2 SVGEGT. CDR3 residues: CASSSYISGGYEQYF. As DNA, the CDR3 is TGTGCCAGCAGTTCCTATATCTCGGGGGGCTACGAGCAGTACTTC.

The chain uses TRBV29-1 and TRBJ2-5, with TRBD1 matching over 8 bases. The CDR3 consists of 12 residues. Germline CDR1 reads SQVTM; CDR2 reads ANQGSEA. J lost 5 bases, V lost 4 bases, and 3 bases had no gene match. CDR3 protein: CSVGQGYETQYF. CDR3 bases: TGCAGCGTTGGACAGGGGTACGAGACCCAGTACTTC.

By frequency in the sample, this clonotype is medium-sized. The chain carries TRBV7-9 and TRBJ2-3; the D call may be TRBD1 or TRBD2 (5 bases each). CDR1 SEHNR and CDR2 FQNEAQ come from the germline V gene (reference sequence). Trimming took off 3 bases at V and 4 bases at J, with 8 bases between the two ends. The CDR3 extends over 13 amino acids. CDR3 coding DNA: TGTGCCAGCAGCTTCTTGGGGGCAGATACGCAGTATTTT. It yields the protein CASSFLGADTQYF.

This clonotype came up a few times. The genes are TRBV19 and TRBJ1-6; D is unresolved. Germline V gene data show CDR1 as LNHDA and CDR2 as SQIVND (reference sequence). The CDR3 is made up of 16 amino acids. V lost 7 bases, J lost 1 base, and 14 bases lay in between. CDR3 loop: CASTAGGGSYNSPLHF. The CDR3, as DNA: TGTGCCAGTACCGCCGGAGGAGGGTCCTATAATTCACCCCTCCACTTT.

The chain carries TRBV27 and TRBJ2-5; 10 bases align to TRBD1. CDR1 MNHEY and CDR2 SMNVEV come from the germline V gene (reference sequence). The CDR3 is made up of 15 amino acids. V was clipped by 2 bases and J by 5 bases; unmatched bases: 5. CDR3 nucleotides: TGTGCCAGCAGTTTAATGACAGGGGGCTGGGAGACCCAGTACTTC. Encoded protein: CASSLMTGGWETQYF.

The chain links TRBV20-1 to TRBJ1-5; D is perhaps TRBD1 (5 bases). The CDR3 loop spans 18 amino acids. V lost 0 bases and J lost 7, with 25 bases in between. CDR1 and CDR2 from the germline V gene are DFQATT and SNEGSKA (reference sequence). The CDR3 sequence is CSARDMRSGGVGFQPQHF. The CDR3 coding sequence is TGCAGTGCTAGAGATATGAGGAGCGGAGGGGTCGGGTTCCAGCCCCAGCATTTT.